This TCR beta chain was identified in a study of kidney transplant recipient with SARS-CoV-2 infection. This clonotype was detected ten times or more. TCRdb re-analysed the reads in MiXCR, keeping a single row per CDR3 protein. The sample has 200,000 to 300,000 distinct CDR3 sequences, more than 25% seen once. The sample was a blood sample, taken at baseline and between days 110 and 120 from a kidney transplant recipient. The source is a male patient aged 25-45 years who had COVID-19 and was a kidney transplant recipient. Certain T cells may be donor cells from the graft.

CDR3 DNA sequence: TGTGCCAGCAGTCCACAGGGATACCAGCCCCAGCATTTT. Translation gives CASSPQGYQPQHF. V usage is TRBV7-9 and J usage is TRBJ1-5, with D perhaps TRBD1 (6 bases). Germline lookup yields CDR1 SEHNR and CDR2 FQNEAQ (reference sequence). V shed 6 bases and J shed 7 bases, with 13 bases lying between them. The CDR3 is made up of 13 amino acids.